This T cell receptor beta chain was recorded in a study of OX40 agonist ivuxolimab in advanced cancers. Background on the whole study: The costimulatory receptor OX40 (CD134) was targeted by ivuxolimab, a fully human IgG2 agonistic monoclonal antibody. Intravenous ivuxolimab was administered to patients every 2 weeks at six dose levels: 0.01, 0.1, 0.3, 1.5, 3 and 10 mg/kg. The paper describes the monotherapy dose-escalation part (N of about 52 patients) of the phase I trial of ivuxolimab. Partial responses were achieved by three dose-escalation patients, of whom one had hepatocellular carcinoma and two had cutaneous melanoma. Peripheral TCRbeta sequencing was intended to test whether TCR sequence diversity was altered and clonal T-cell expansion was caused by ivuxolimab. Of the approximately 54 dose-escalation patients, hepatocellular carcinoma was present in around 20, melanoma in some 15, renal cell carcinoma in 9 and head and neck cancer in 9. In the dose-escalation cohort, approximately 82% of patients were male, and the mean age was approximately 60 years, with a range of 23 to 79. Patients were allowed to have had prior anti-PD-1, anti-PD-L1 or anti-CTLA-4 therapy, and around two fifths of the dose-escalation patients had been treated with checkpoint inhibitors.

For this clone: Its antigen remains undetermined. No clone much larger than this one lies a single base away; base qualities are absent.

Genomic DNA was extracted from sorted cells for sequencing of the TCRbeta CDR3 region. The immunoSEQ Assay was used to sequence the TCRbeta CDR3 regions. Held by TCRdb, this immuneACCESS table contains in-frame sequences only and omits some clones. Under half of the omission traces to an unresolved V gene where checked; the cause of the rest is unknown. This sample is represented by 50,000 or so clones; nearly 80% of them were singletons. The ten biggest clones cover 7.9% of the sample. The paper as a whole reports these results and caveats: In the 0.1-3.0 mg/kg groups, partial responders were among the patients with the lowest normalized peripheral clonal expansion, particularly in CD8+ T cells. Clonal expansion of both CD4+ and CD8+ blood T cells was observed from baseline to week 6 at doses 0.1 to 3.0 mg/kg. On average, CD8+ T cells showed more expanded clones than CD4+ T cells after ivuxolimab. Which antigens the clonally expanded peripheral T cells were specific for was not determined. Low levels of normalized T-cell clonal expansion were also seen in some patients who did not respond.

Between the V and J ends, shortened by 5 bases and 8 bases respectively, the junction contains 12 bases. The CDR1 and CDR2 encoded by the germline V gene (reference sequence) are MNHNY and SVGAGI. The CDR3 runs 12 residues from the cysteine to the phenylalanine. Of the read, only the CDR3 DNA is kept; its 36 bases are in frame from base 1. Patients with a history of autoimmune disease or receiving systemic immunosuppression were excluded from the trial. Peripheral blood for TCR sequencing was collected from all dose cohorts at baseline, on cycle 4 day 1, and on cycle 7 day 1. The samples were drawn from a first-in-human, open-label, multicenter phase I dose-escalation trial of ivuxolimab. Adults with locally advanced or metastatic head and neck squamous cell, hepatocellular, melanoma or renal cell carcinoma were enrolled in the trial. Before TCR sequencing, CD4+ T cells and CD8+ T cells from peripheral blood were sorted into separate populations.

Sequenced material: CD4+ or CD8+ T cells sorted from blood, taken in a trial of the OX40 agonist ivuxolimab. The chain is encoded by TRBV6-6 joined to TRBJ1-2, with TRBD1 perhaps the D gene, on 5 matching bases. This receptor was identified in an adult with an advanced solid tumor such as melanoma, head and neck, liver or kidney cancer. Here the CDR3 is given as CASSPGPRGYTF. The DNA sequence is given as TGTGCCAGCAGTCCGGGACCCCGAGGCTACACCTTC.